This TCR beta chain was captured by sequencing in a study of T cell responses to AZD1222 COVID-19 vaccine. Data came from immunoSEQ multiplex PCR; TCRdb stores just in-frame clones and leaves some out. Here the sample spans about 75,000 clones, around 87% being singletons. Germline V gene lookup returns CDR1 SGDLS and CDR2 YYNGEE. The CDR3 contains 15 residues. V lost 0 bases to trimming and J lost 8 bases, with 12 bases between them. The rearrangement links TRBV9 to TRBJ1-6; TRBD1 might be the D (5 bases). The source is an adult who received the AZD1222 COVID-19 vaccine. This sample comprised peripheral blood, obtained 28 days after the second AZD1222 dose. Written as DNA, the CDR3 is TGTGCCAGCAGCGTAGGTAGGGACGGTCATTCACCCCTCCACTTT. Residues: CASSVGRDGHSPLHF.